This T cell receptor (beta chain) was captured by sequencing in a study of identical twins. Donors were all healthy Caucasians. Template switching (which added a universal primer site) was used, and cDNA carried unique molecular identifiers. TCRdb fed the 5' RACE reads into MiXCR, producing one record per CDR3 protein. Of around 670,000 distinct CDR3 sequences in the sample, roughly 6% were seen once. General study findings and limits: Reduced insertions were recorded for abundant cord blood beta clonotypes, with no such pattern in memory repertoires. The models gave estimates that fell short of the out-of-frame TCR alpha sharing seen in monozygotic twins.

To note about this clonotype: Its specificity is not known.

Germline CDR1 DFQATT, CDR2 SNEGSKA (reference sequence). The V and J ends lost 1 base and 4 bases, in that order; junction bases with no gene match: 0. CDR3 length: 14 residues. The sequence derives from a man aged 18 to 29 in good health. The sample consisted of naive T cells sorted from blood. The chain combines TRBV20-1 with TRBJ2-1; TRBD2 aligns across 11 bases. CDR3 residues: CSARVAGGYNEQFF. The CDR3 bases are TGCAGTGCTAGAGTAGCGGGAGGGTACAATGAGCAGTTCTTC.